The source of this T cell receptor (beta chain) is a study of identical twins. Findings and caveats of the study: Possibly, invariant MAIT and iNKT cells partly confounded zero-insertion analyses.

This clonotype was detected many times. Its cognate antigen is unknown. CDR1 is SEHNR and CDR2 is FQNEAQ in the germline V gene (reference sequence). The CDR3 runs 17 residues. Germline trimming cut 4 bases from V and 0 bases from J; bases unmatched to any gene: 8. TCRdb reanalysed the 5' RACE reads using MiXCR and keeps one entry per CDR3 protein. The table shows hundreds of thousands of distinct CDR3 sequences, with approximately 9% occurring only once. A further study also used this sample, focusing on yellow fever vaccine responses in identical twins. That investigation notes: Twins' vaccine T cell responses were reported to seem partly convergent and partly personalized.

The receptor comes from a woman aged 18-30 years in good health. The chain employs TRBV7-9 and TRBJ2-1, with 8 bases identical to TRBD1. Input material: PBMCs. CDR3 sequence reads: CASSSRRTGSSYNEQFF. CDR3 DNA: TGTGCCAGCAGCTCTAGGCGGACAGGGAGCTCCTACAATGAGCAGTTCTTC.